Listed here are 25 T cell receptor beta chains from one sample, sequenced in a study of PD-1 blockade in classical Hodgkin lymphoma. The time point here: cycle 4 day 1 (C4D1), after six to seven weeks of nivolumab. After autologous stem cell transplantation all patients relapsed, and prior brentuximab vedotin exposure differed between cohorts. Isolated CD8+ T cells were derived from thawed PBMCs through magnetic negative selection. The assay was immunoSEQ multiplex PCR, and TCRdb's table has in-frame clones only and misses some. The sample lists fewer than 8,000 clones, approximately 76% occurring once. The sample consisted of CD8+ T cells from blood, taken before the fourth cycle of nivolumab. The receptors were sampled from a human donor with classical Hodgkin lymphoma.

This chain joins TRBV6-5 and TRBJ2-3; TRBD2 matches 7 bases. The germline V gene encodes CDR1 MNHEY and CDR2 SVGAGI. Trimming cost V 1 base and J 2 bases; bases outside gene matches: 3. This CDR3 region has 15 residues. CDR3 DNA sequence: TGTGCCAGCAGTTACTTCGGGACTAACACAGATACGCAGTATTTT. The encoded protein is CASSYFGTNTDTQYF.

The chain couples TRBV27 to TRBJ2-7, with 9 positions matching TRBD1. V lost 4 bases, J lost 2 bases, and 3 bases stayed unmatched. This CDR3 has 14 amino acids. Germline V gene data show CDR1 as MNHEY and CDR2 as SMNVEV (reference sequence). This CDR3 is CASSWRTGAYEQYF. For the CDR3, the DNA is TGTGCCAGCAGTTGGCGGACAGGGGCCTACGAGCAGTACTTC.

The gene calls are TRBV15 and TRBJ2-2, with TRBD2 matching over 10 bases. J lost 0 bases, V lost 1 base, and 8 bases had no gene match. This CDR3 contains 19 residues. Germline CDR1 and CDR2: LNHNV and YYDKDF (reference sequence). The CDR3: CATSRVRLAGAPNTGELFF. In DNA, the CDR3 is TGTGCCACCAGCAGAGTACGGCTAGCGGGAGCCCCGAACACCGGGGAGCTGTTTTTT.

The chain combines TRBV5-1 with TRBJ2-3; D gene ambiguous. This CDR3 comprises 15 residues. Trimming removed 4 bases at V and 1 base at J, with 13 bases between. Germline CDR1 and CDR2: SGHRS and YFSETQ. CDR3 DNA sequence: TGCGCCAGCAGCCCCCTCCCCCGTGGCACAGATACGCAGTATTTT. As protein: CASSPLPRGTDTQYF.

This clone was found a few times. The V call is TRBV7-2, the J call TRBJ2-2; D gene unclear. CDR3 length: 14 amino acids. CDR1 and CDR2 from the germline V gene are SGHTA and FQGNSA. V lost 6 bases, J lost 0 bases, and 8 bases lay in between. The CDR3 coding sequence is TGTGCCAGCAGTTTCGGACCGAACACCGGGGAGCTGTTTTTT. Translation gives CASSFGPNTGELFF.

The chain joins TRBV4-2 to TRBJ2-7, with 12 bases lining up with TRBD2. Germline CDR1 is LGHNA and CDR2 is YNFKEQ. Germline trimming cut 4 bases from V and 6 bases from J; bases unmatched to any gene: 7. This CDR3 is 15 amino acids long. The CDR3, as DNA: TGTGCCAGCAGCCTGGCTAGCGGGGGGGCTAGCGAGCAGTACTTC. Its translation: CASSLASGGASEQYF.

The chain is built from TRBV28 and TRBJ2-1; possibly TRBD1 for D (5 bases). Trimming took off 3 bases at V and 2 bases at J, with 11 bases between the two ends. The CDR3 spans 15 residues. Germline assignment: CDR1 MDHEN and CDR2 SYDVKM. The CDR3 DNA sequence: TGTGCCAGCAGTTTTGGGGCTAGACCCTACAATGAGCAGTTCTTC. It specifies CASSFGARPYNEQFF.

The table lists this clone with a few counts. This rearrangement joins TRBV9 to TRBJ2-5, with a weak D call TRBD2 (7 bases). The CDR3 loop spans 17 amino acids. Germline lookup yields CDR1 SGDLS and CDR2 YYNGEE. Trimming removed 0 bases at V and 5 bases at J, with 20 bases between. CDR3 loop: CASSVERGGFNLETQYF. CDR3 DNA sequence: TGTGCCAGCAGCGTAGAGAGGGGGGGCTTTAACTTGGAGACCCAGTACTTC.

The V and J genes are TRBV27 and TRBJ2-2; TRBD2 agrees at 8 bases. The V and J ends lost 1 base and 4 bases, in that order; junction bases with no gene match: 2. Germline V gene data show CDR1 as MNHEY and CDR2 as SMNVEV (reference sequence). The CDR3 covers 15 residues. DNA of the CDR3: TGTGCCAGCAGTTTATACGGGGGGGTCACCGGGGAGCTGTTTTTT. Translating it yields CASSLYGGVTGELFF.

In its sample, this clone ranks as medium-sized. The chain links TRBV4-2 to TRBJ1-5; D gene uncertain. CDR1 LGHNA and CDR2 YNFKEQ come from the germline V gene. V lost 2 bases to trimming and J lost 0 bases, with 11 bases between them. CDR3 length equals 16 residues. CDR3 in amino acids: CASSQLPGDSNQPQHF. The CDR3, as DNA: TGTGCCAGCAGCCAACTCCCGGGTGATAGCAATCAGCCCCAGCATTTT.

The V and J genes are TRBV7-3 and TRBJ2-3, with 8 nucleotides matching TRBD2. The CDR3 sequence is 19 residues long. CDR1 SGHTA and CDR2 FQGTGA come from the germline V gene. V gave up 1 base and J gave up 1 base; unmatched junction bases: 13. Written as DNA, the CDR3 is TGTGCCAGCAGCTTAATCGCGGGAGGCGGCTCCGGGGGCACAGATACGCAGTATTTT. Amino acids: CASSLIAGGGSGGTDTQYF.

This clone has more than one count but fewer than ten. This chain joins TRBV4-1 and TRBJ1-4; possibly TRBD1 for D (6 bases). The CDR3 contains 14 residues. Trimming shortened V by 9 bases and J by 5 bases, and 16 bases separated the two germline ends. CDR1 is MGHRA, CDR2 YSYEKL, per germline. CDR3 DNA sequence: TGCGCCAGTTCCTCCCGGACAGTGAATGAAAAACTGTTTTTT. Its protein product is CASSSRTVNEKLFF.

This clone has just one count. V is TRBV11-2 and J is TRBJ2-4; D is unclear. Per the germline V gene, CDR1 is SGHAT and CDR2 is FQNNGV. This CDR3 has 10 residues. V was trimmed by 5 bases and J by 6 bases, leaving 2 bases between them. CDR3 in DNA: TGTGCCAGCAGCGGAAACATTCAGTACTTC. Amino acids: CASSGNIQYF.

This clone was recorded a few times. CDR3 region: CASSDSGPYGYTF. In DNA, the CDR3 is TGTGCCAGCAGTGATAGCGGCCCCTATGGCTACACCTTC. This chain joins TRBV25-1 and TRBJ1-2; D is unresolved. Germline V gives CDR1 MGHDK, CDR2 SYGVNS. Trimming took off 3 bases at V and 4 bases at J, with 9 bases between the two ends. The CDR3 covers 13 residues.

The chain employs TRBV7-9 and TRBJ2-7; TRBD1 is a possible D gene (5 bases). The CDR3 spans 13 residues. CDR1 is SEHNR and CDR2 is FQNEAQ in the germline V gene (reference sequence). V lost 5 bases and J 6 bases, leaving 14 bases between the germline ends. This CDR3 reads CASSQKPQGEQYF. The DNA for the CDR3 is TGTGCCAGCAGCCAGAAGCCCCAGGGCGAGCAGTACTTC.

The chain couples TRBV6-4 to TRBJ2-2, with 8 bases aligning to TRBD2. The V gene's germline CDR1 is MRHNA and CDR2 SNTAGT. V lost 2 bases and J lost 4; bases outside the gene matches: 18. The CDR3 consists of 20 residues. CDR3 protein: CASSDGSPSPGGGSTGELFF. CDR3 in DNA: TGTGCCAGCAGTGACGGCAGCCCCTCTCCTGGCGGGGGGTCCACCGGGGAGCTGTTTTTT.

By its share, this clone is medium-sized. J is TRBJ2-6 and V is TRBV9; no definite D call. CDR3 length: 18 amino acids. Per germline, CDR1 SGDLS and CDR2 YYNGEE. V shed 0 bases and J shed 0 bases, with 13 bases lying between them. The chain's CDR3 is CASSVEVGVSSGANVLTF. The CDR3 DNA reads as TGTGCCAGCAGCGTAGAAGTTGGGGTCAGCTCTGGGGCCAACGTCCTGACTTTC.

The chain carries TRBV7-9 and TRBJ2-5, with 9 bases fitting TRBD1. Germline-derived CDR1 and CDR2 are SEHNR and FQNEAQ (reference sequence). With 5 bases clipped from V and 3 bases from J, the junction kept 4 bases outside the gene matches. This CDR3 is built from 14 residues. The CDR3 bases are TGTGCCAGCAGCCGTAGGGACAGGGAAGAGACCCAGTACTTC. It specifies CASSRRDREETQYF.

The genes are TRBV27 and TRBJ1-6; no definite D call. The CDR3 is 14 amino acids. The germline V gene has CDR1 MNHEY and CDR2 SMNVEV (reference sequence). Trimming removed 4 bases from V and 10 bases from J, with 14 bases in between. The CDR3 DNA is TGTGCCAGCAGTTCGAATAAGGGAGGGTCACCCCTCCACTTT. It encodes CASSSNKGGSPLHF.

In its sample, this clone ranks as large. This CDR3 is also generated by other DNA sequences in the sample. V gene TRBV7-6 combines with J gene TRBJ2-7; no clear D. This CDR3 is built from 13 residues. V was shortened by 1 base and J by 3 bases, with 7 bases between the two germline ends. The germline CDR1 and CDR2 sequences are SGHVS and FNYEAQ. The CDR3 region is CASSLGPNYEQYF. In DNA, the CDR3 is TGTGCCAGCAGCTTAGGCCCGAACTACGAGCAGTACTTC.

The gene calls are TRBV7-9 and TRBJ2-1; D call uncertain. The CDR3 length is 10 residues. V was trimmed by 5 bases and J by 7 bases, leaving 3 bases between them. CDR1 is SEHNR and CDR2 is FQNEAQ in the germline V gene (reference sequence). The CDR3 is CASSKNEQFF. The CDR3, as DNA: TGTGCCAGCAGCAAGAATGAGCAGTTCTTC.

V usage is TRBV2 and J usage is TRBJ2-2; TRBD1 might be the D (5 bases). This CDR3 is built from 14 residues. The germline CDR1 and CDR2 sequences are SNHLY and FYNNEI. Trimming stripped 6 bases from V and 5 bases from J, with 13 bases between. CDR3 sequence: CASSPRPGTGELFF. CDR3 sequence (DNA): TGTGCCAGCAGCCCGAGGCCAGGGACCGGGGAGCTGTTTTTT.

This clone was seen once. The chain recombines TRBV5-1 with TRBJ2-3, with D hard to call. This CDR3 comprises 13 residues. V lost 0 bases, J lost 3 bases, and 5 bases lay in between. CDR1 and CDR2 from the germline V gene are SGHRS and YFSETQ. CDR3 amino acids: CASSLAGTDTQYF. The CDR3 DNA reads as TGCGCCAGCAGCTTGGCGGGTACAGATACGCAGTATTTT. Filled out from reference TRBV5-1 and TRBJ2-3, the complete variable domain reads KAGVTQTPRYLIKTRGQQVTLSCSPISGHRSVSWYQQTPGQGLQFLFEYFSETQRNKGNFPGRFSGRQFSNSRSEMNVSTLELGDSALYLCASSLAGTDTQYFGPGTRLTVL.

V usage is TRBV5-1 and J usage is TRBJ2-3; D is perhaps TRBD2 (6 bases). Germline lookup yields CDR1 SGHRS and CDR2 YFSETQ. The CDR3 has 13 amino acids. Trimming cost V 7 bases and J 4 bases, with 13 bases left between them. The CDR3 here is CASAEGGADTQYF. DNA of the CDR3: TGCGCCAGCGCCGAAGGAGGGGCAGATACGCAGTATTTT. Complete variable domain (other parts from reference TRBV5-1 and TRBJ2-3): KAGVTQTPRYLIKTRGQQVTLSCSPISGHRSVSWYQQTPGQGLQFLFEYFSETQRNKGNFPGRFSGRQFSNSRSEMNVSTLELGDSALYLCASAEGGADTQYFGPGTRLTVL.

J is TRBJ2-2 and V is TRBV27, with TRBD2 identical over 10 bases. The CDR3 has 15 amino acids. From germline, CDR1 is MNHEY and CDR2 SMNVEV (reference sequence). V lost 2 bases, J lost 6 bases, and 3 bases stayed unmatched. The DNA for the CDR3 is TGTGCCAGCAGTTTAGCCAGCGGGGGGGCCGGGGAGCTGTTTTTT. Protein: CASSLASGGAGELFF.